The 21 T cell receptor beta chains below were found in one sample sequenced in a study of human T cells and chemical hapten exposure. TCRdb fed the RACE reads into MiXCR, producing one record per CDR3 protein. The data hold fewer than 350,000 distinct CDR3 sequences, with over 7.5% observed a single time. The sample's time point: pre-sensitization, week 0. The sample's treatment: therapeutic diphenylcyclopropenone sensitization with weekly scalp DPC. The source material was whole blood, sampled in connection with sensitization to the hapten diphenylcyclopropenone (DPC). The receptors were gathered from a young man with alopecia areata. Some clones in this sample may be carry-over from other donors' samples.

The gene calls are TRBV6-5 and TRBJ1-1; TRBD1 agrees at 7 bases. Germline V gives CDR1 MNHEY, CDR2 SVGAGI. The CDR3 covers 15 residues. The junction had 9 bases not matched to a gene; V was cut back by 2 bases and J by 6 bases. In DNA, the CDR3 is TGTGCCAGCAGTTACGTGGAGACAGGGAGCTCTGAAGCTTTCTTT. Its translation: CASSYVETGSSEAFF.

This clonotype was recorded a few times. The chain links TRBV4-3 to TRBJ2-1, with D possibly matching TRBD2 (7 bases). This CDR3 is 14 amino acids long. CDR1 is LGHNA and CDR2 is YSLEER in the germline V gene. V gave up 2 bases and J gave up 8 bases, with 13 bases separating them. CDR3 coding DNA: TGCGCCAGCAGCCAACAAGGGGGGGCTCATGAGCAGTTCTTC. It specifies CASSQQGGAHEQFF.

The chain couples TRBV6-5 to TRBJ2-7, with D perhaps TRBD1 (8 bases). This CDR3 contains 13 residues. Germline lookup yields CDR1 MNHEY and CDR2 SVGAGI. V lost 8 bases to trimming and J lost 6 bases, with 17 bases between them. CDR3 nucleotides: TGTGCCAGCGGAGTGGACAGGGAGGGCGAGCAGTACGTC. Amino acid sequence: CASGVDREGEQYV.

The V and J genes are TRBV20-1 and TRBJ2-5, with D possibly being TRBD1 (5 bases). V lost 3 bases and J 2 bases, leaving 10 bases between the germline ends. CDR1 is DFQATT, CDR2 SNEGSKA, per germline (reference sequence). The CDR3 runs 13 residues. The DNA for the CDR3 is TGCAGTGCTAGGCAGGGATATCAAGAGACCCAGTACTTC. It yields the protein CSARQGYQETQYF.

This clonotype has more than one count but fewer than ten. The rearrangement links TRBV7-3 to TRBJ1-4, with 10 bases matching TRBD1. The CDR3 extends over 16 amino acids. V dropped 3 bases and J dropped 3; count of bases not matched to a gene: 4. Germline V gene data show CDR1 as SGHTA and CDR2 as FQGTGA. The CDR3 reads CASSLTGGSANEKLFF. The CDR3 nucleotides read TGTGCCAGCAGCTTGACAGGGGGCTCGGCTAATGAAAAACTGTTTTTT.

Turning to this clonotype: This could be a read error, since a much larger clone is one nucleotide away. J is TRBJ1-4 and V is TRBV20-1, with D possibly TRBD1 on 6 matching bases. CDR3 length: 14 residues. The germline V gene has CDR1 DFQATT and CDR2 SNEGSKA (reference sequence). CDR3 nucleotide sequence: TGCAGTGTTAGAGAGCCGGGGGGCGAGGAAAAACTGTTTTTT. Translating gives CSVREPGGEEKLFF.

Here the CDR3 DNA reads TGTGCCAGCAGTTACGACTCGGGCCTTACCTACGAGCAGTACTTC. This encodes CASSYDSGLTYEQYF. The chain combines TRBV6-5 with TRBJ2-7, with no clear D. CDR3 length: 15 residues. V was pared by 2 bases and J by 2 bases, with 13 bases between. The V gene's germline CDR1 is MNHEY and CDR2 SVGAGI.

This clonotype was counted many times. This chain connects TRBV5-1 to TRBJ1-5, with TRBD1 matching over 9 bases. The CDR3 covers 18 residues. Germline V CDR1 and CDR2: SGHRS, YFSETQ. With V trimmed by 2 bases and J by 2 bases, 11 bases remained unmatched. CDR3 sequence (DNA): TGCGCCAGCAGCTTATATATAAGTGGGGACAGGGGCAATCAGCCCCAGCATTTT. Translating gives CASSLYISGDRGNQPQHF. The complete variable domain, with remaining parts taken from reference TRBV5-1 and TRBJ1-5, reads KAGVTQTPRYLIKTRGQQVTLSCSPISGHRSVSWYQQTPGQGLQFLFEYFSETQRNKGNFPGRFSGRQFSNSRSEMNVSTLELGDSALYLCASSLYISGDRGNQPQHFGDGTRLSIL.

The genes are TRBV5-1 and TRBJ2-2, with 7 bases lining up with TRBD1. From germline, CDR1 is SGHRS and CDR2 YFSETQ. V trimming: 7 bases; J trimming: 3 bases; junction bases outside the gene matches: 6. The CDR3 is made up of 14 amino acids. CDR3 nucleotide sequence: TGCGCCAGCTATGGACAGGTGGACACCGGGGAGCTGTTTTTT. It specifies CASYGQVDTGELFF.

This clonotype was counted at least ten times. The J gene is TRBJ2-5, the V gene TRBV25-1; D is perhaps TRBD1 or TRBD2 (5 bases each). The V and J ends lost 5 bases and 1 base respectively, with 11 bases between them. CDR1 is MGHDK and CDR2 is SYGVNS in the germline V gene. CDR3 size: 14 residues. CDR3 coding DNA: TGTGCCAGCAGTAGACCCGGGACCCAAGAGACCCAGTACTTC. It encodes CASSRPGTQETQYF.

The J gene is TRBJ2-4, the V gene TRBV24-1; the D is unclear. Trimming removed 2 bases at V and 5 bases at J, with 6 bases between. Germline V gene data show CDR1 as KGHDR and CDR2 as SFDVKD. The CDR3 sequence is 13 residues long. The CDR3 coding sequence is TGTGCCACCAGTGATTCTGAGGAAAACATTCAGTACTTC. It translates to CATSDSEENIQYF.

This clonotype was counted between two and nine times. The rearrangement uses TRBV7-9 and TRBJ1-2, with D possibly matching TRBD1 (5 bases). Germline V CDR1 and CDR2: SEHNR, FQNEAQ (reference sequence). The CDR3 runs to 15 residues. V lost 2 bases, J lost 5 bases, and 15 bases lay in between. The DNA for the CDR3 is TGTGCCAGCAGCTTACTAGGGGAGACTCCGTATGGCTACACCTTC. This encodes CASSLLGETPYGYTF.

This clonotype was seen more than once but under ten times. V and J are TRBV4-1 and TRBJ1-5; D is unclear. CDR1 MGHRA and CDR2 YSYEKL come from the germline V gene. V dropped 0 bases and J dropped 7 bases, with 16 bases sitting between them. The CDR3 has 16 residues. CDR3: CASSQEKPGGGQPQHF. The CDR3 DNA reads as TGCGCCAGCAGCCAAGAAAAACCAGGCGGAGGACAGCCCCAGCATTTT.

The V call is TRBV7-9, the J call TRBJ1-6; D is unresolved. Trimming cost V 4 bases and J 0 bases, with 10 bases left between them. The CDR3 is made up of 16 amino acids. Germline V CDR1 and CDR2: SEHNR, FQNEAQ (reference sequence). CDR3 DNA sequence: TGTGCCAGCAGCTCCTTTATCAGCTCCTATAATTCACCCCTCCACTTT. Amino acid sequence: CASSSFISSYNSPLHF.

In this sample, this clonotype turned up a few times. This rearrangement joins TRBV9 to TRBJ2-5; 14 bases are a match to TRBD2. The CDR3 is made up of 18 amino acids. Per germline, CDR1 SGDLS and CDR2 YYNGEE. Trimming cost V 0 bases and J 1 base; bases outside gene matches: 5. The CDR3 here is CASSVGGGTSGGQETQYF. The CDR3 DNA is TGTGCCAGCAGCGTAGGAGGAGGGACTAGCGGGGGCCAAGAGACCCAGTACTTC.

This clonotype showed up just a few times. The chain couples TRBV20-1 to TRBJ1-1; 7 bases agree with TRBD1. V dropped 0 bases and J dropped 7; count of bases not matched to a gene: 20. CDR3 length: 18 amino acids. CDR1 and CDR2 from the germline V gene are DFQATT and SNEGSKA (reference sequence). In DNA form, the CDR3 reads TGCAGTGCTAGAGATGGGCCAAATTACGACAGGGTTATCGGTGAAGCTTTCTTT. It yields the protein CSARDGPNYDRVIGEAFF.

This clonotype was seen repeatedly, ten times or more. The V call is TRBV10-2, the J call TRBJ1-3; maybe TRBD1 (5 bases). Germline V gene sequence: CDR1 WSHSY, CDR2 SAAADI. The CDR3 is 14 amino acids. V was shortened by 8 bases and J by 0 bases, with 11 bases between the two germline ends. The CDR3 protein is CASRADSSGNTIYF. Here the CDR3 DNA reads TGCGCCAGCCGTGCAGACAGCTCTGGAAACACCATATATTTT.

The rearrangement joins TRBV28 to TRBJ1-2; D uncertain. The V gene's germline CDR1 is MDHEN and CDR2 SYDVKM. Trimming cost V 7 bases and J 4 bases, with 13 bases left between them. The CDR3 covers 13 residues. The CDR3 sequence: CASTVGQLYGYTF. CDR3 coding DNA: TGTGCCAGCACGGTCGGTCAGCTCTATGGCTACACCTTC.

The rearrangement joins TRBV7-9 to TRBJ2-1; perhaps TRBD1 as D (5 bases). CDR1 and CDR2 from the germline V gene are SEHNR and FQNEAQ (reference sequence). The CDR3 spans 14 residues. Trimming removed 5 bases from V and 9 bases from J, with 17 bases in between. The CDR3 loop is CASSPDQGWGEQFF. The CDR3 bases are TGTGCCAGCAGCCCAGACCAGGGCTGGGGTGAGCAGTTCTTC.

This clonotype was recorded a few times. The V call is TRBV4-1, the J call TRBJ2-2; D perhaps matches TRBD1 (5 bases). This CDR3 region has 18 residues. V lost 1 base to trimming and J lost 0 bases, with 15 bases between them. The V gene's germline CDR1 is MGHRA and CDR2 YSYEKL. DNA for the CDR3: TGCGCCAGCAGCCAAGCCCTATTCAGGGTCGCGAACACCGGGGAGCTGTTTTTT. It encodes CASSQALFRVANTGELFF.

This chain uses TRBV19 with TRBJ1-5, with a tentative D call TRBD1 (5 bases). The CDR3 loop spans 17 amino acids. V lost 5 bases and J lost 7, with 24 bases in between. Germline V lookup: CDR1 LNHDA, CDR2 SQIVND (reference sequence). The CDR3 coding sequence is TGTGCCAGTAGTGTGGGACCCTTCGGCAGGCTGGGGCAGCCCCAGCATTTT. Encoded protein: CASSVGPFGRLGQPQHF.